These 9 T cell receptor beta chains originate from one sample sequenced in a study of blood T cells in healthy people across ages. Next came a second PCR, run for roughly 6 to 11 cycles, which used a sample-barcoded 5' primer along with a J-beta primer mix. TCRdb re-derived calls from the 5' RACE reads in MiXCR, one entry per CDR3 protein. The sample holds about 600,000 distinct CDR3 sequences, roughly 48% seen once. The material sequenced was blood. These receptor sequences come from an elderly man in good health.

This clonotype was seen ten or more times. CDR3 sequence (DNA): TGCGCCAGCAGCTTGGGGCAGGGAGGATACGAGCAGTACTTC. Encoded protein: CASSLGQGGYEQYF. This chain connects TRBV5-1 to TRBJ2-7; D might be TRBD2 (6 bases). The CDR3 consists of 14 residues. From germline, CDR1 is SGHRS and CDR2 YFSETQ. V was shortened by 0 bases and J by 4 bases, with 11 bases between the two germline ends.

Many counts were recorded for this clonotype. The chain uses TRBV12-3 or TRBV12-4 and TRBJ2-5, with 11 nucleotides matching TRBD2. J lost 4 bases, V lost 5 bases, and 3 bases had no gene match. The CDR3 runs 14 residues. The CDR3 here is CASSPLAGGETQYF. CDR3 bases: TGTGCCAGCAGTCCCCTAGCGGGAGGAGAGACCCAGTACTTC.

This clonotype has more than one count but fewer than ten. J is TRBJ2-5 and V is TRBV10-3, with 14 bases matching TRBD2. With V trimmed by 3 bases and J by 3 bases, 9 bases remained unmatched. CDR1 is ENHRY and CDR2 is SYGVKD in the germline V gene. This CDR3 spans 18 amino acids. Here the CDR3 DNA reads TGTGCCATCAGTGAATCCCCCGCGACTAGCGGGAGGGAAGAGACCCAGTACTTC. Amino acid sequence: CAISESPATSGREETQYF.

This clonotype was observed a few times. The chain couples TRBV20-1 to TRBJ2-1, with 7 bases identical to TRBD2. This CDR3 has 17 residues. The germline V gene has CDR1 DFQATT and CDR2 SNEGSKA (reference sequence). The trim removed 1 base at V and 0 bases at J, leaving 9 bases unmatched. CDR3 DNA: TGCAGTGCTAGAGCCCTAGCGGATGTCAGCTCCTACAATGAGCAGTTCTTC. This translates into CSARALADVSSYNEQFF.

There are a few counts of this clonotype. The V gene is TRBV9, the J gene TRBJ2-7; no clear D gene. The CDR3 extends over 15 amino acids. V lost 0 bases and J 2 bases, leaving 12 bases between the germline ends. Germline V lookup: CDR1 SGDLS, CDR2 YYNGEE. The CDR3 sequence is CASSVATASPYEQYF. DNA of the CDR3: TGTGCCAGCAGCGTAGCTACAGCGTCTCCCTACGAGCAGTACTTC. Together with reference TRBV9 and TRBJ2-7, the CDR3 gives the full variable domain: DSGVTQTPKHLITATGQRVTLRCSPRSGDLSVYWYQQSLDQGLQFLIQYYNGEERAKGNILERFSAQQFPDLHSELNLSSLELGDSALYFCASSVATASPYEQYFGPGTRLTVT.

The chain is built from TRBV10-2 and TRBJ2-7; D unresolved. Germline CDR1 reads WSHSY; CDR2 reads SAAADI. Trimming stripped 3 bases from V and 2 bases from J, with 14 bases between. This CDR3 has 15 residues. The CDR3 sequence is CASSDQALGPYEQYF. CDR3 nucleotide sequence: TGCGCCAGCAGTGATCAGGCCTTAGGGCCCTACGAGCAGTACTTC.

The chain joins TRBV20-1 to TRBJ2-5; D possibly corresponds to TRBD2 (6 bases). V dropped 6 bases and J dropped 1 base, with 18 bases sitting between them. Germline V gene lookup returns CDR1 DFQATT and CDR2 SNEGSKA (reference sequence). The CDR3 loop spans 15 amino acids. This chain's CDR3 is CSAPGPRGVQETQYF. CDR3 DNA: TGCAGTGCCCCAGGACCCCGCGGGGTCCAAGAGACCCAGTACTTC.

This clonotype has ten or more counts. The chain employs TRBV6-5 and TRBJ1-5; no clear D gene. Germline CDR1 MNHEY, CDR2 SVGAGI. Between the trimmed V and J ends, which lost 6 bases and 7 bases, there was a span of 19 bases. This CDR3 is 15 amino acids long. As DNA, the CDR3 is TGTGCCAGCAGGGCCTCCCGGGAGGGAGGACAGCCCCAGCATTTT. As protein: CASRASREGGQPQHF.

This clonotype was seen just once. The chain uses TRBV11-2 and TRBJ1-5; D gene ambiguous. V lost 3 bases, J lost 3 bases, and 18 bases lay in between. Per germline, CDR1 SGHAT and CDR2 FQNNGV. The CDR3 has 17 residues. The CDR3: CASSLGNAGQLNQPQHF. CDR3 nucleotides: TGTGCCAGCAGCTTGGGCAATGCGGGCCAACTCAATCAGCCCCAGCATTTT.